These 22 T cell receptor beta chains came from one sample sequenced in a study of OX40 agonist ivuxolimab in advanced cancers. TCRdb's table, derived via immunoSEQ multiplex PCR, lists solely in-frame clones and lacks some. The table lists about 71,000 clones, about three quarters of them singletons. Sequenced material: CD4+ or CD8+ T cells sorted from blood, taken in a trial of the OX40 agonist ivuxolimab. These receptors came from an adult with an advanced solid tumor such as melanoma, head and neck, liver or kidney cancer.

The V gene is TRBV27, the J gene TRBJ2-1; 7 positions match TRBD2. Germline CDR1 reads MNHEY; CDR2 reads SMNVEV (reference sequence). The CDR3 spans 16 residues. Losses at the gene ends were 0 bases for V and 4 bases for J; bases not matched to a gene: 6. CDR3 protein: CASSLSVRGRYNEQFF. The CDR3 nucleotides are TGTGCCAGCAGTTTATCGGTGCGCGGGAGATACAATGAGCAGTTCTTC.

CDR3 DNA sequence: TGTGCCAGCAGCTCGACAGAGAACACTGAAGCTTTCTTT. This sequence encodes CASSSTENTEAFF. V is TRBV11-1 and J is TRBJ1-1; D is perhaps TRBD1 (5 bases). Trimming left V 4 bases short and J 1 base short, with 7 bases between. The CDR3 consists of 13 residues. Germline values: CDR1 SGHAT, CDR2 FQDESV (reference sequence).

There are a few counts of this clone. The chain recombines TRBV6-6 with TRBJ1-6; D is unclear. Germline CDR1 is MNHNY and CDR2 is SVGAGI (reference sequence). The CDR3 runs 13 residues. The V end lost 4 bases, the J end lost 10 bases, and 11 bases lay between the germline ends. The CDR3: CASSFSSDSPLHF. For the CDR3, the DNA is TGTGCCAGCAGTTTTAGTTCGGACTCACCCCTCCACTTT.

The chain links TRBV2 to TRBJ2-7; D ambiguous. Deletions cut 6 bases from V and 0 bases from J, with 9 bases between. Per the germline V gene, CDR1 is SNHLY and CDR2 is FYNNEI. The CDR3 consists of 13 residues. The CDR3 reads CASSNRDSYEQYF. The CDR3 coding sequence is TGTGCCAGCAGCAACAGAGACTCCTACGAGCAGTACTTC.

The CDR3 reads CASSSGSYEQYF. CDR3 nucleotide sequence: TGTGCCAGCAGCTCCGGGTCCTACGAGCAGTACTTC. V gene TRBV5-4 combines with J gene TRBJ2-5; D is uncertain. The J call may be faulty, since TRBJ2-7 better matches the DNA end. Germline V gives CDR1 SGHNT, CDR2 YYREEE (reference sequence). CDR3 length: 12 amino acids.

A single count supports this clone. The J gene is TRBJ1-2, the V gene TRBV12-2. TRBV12-2 is classified as a pseudogene. CDR3 length equals 14 residues. CDR3 sequence reads: CASRPAGGADGYTF. As DNA, the CDR3 is TGTGCAAGTCGCCCAGCGGGAGGGGCGGATGGCTACACCTTC.

The CDR3 DNA reads TGTGCCAGCTCTCAACCGGGACAGGCTAATGAAAAACTGTTTTTT. As protein: CASSQPGQANEKLFF. The chain recombines TRBV18 with TRBJ1-4, with 8 nucleotides matching TRBD1. There are 15 residues in the CDR3. The V gene's germline CDR1 is KGHSH and CDR2 LQKENI. J gave up 3 bases and V 6 bases, and 6 bases lay outside the gene matches.

This clone has a handful of counts. The chain joins TRBV4-2 to TRBJ2-4, with D uncertain. This CDR3 is built from 12 residues. From germline, CDR1 is LGHNA and CDR2 YNFKEQ. V shed 0 bases and J shed 8 bases, with 5 bases lying between them. DNA of the CDR3: TGTGCCAGCAGCCAAGATTTAGACATTCAGTACTTC. Its translation: CASSQDLDIQYF.

Here the CDR3 DNA reads TGTGCCAGCAGTTTAACGACTAGGCACCAAGAGACCCAGTACTTC. It encodes CASSLTTRHQETQYF. The chain links TRBV28 to TRBJ2-5; D perhaps matches TRBD2 (6 bases). Germline V gene lookup returns CDR1 MDHEN and CDR2 SYDVKM. This CDR3 is 15 amino acids long. V was pared by 2 bases and J by 0 bases, with 10 bases between. Supplemented by reference TRBV28 and TRBJ2-5, the full variable domain reads DVKVTQSSRYLVKRTGEKVFLECVQDMDHENMFWYRQDPGLGLRLIYFSYDVKMKEKGDIPEGYSVSREKKERFSLILESASTNQTSMYLCASSLTTRHQETQYFGPGTRLLVL.

J is TRBJ2-3 and V is TRBV4-2, with TRBD2 as a possible D gene (6 bases). Germline CDR1 reads LGHNA; CDR2 reads YNFKEQ. The CDR3 runs to 18 residues. V dropped 4 bases and J dropped 2 bases, with 22 bases sitting between them. The CDR3 loop is CASSPRGYGGTTTDTQYF. CDR3 in DNA: TGTGCCAGCAGCCCGAGAGGGTATGGCGGGACGACCACAGATACGCAGTATTTT.

A word on this clone: A junction boundary mismatches the germline segment, possibly from a read error. This chain links TRBV13 with TRBJ1-1; perhaps TRBD1 as D (5 bases). Per the germline V gene, CDR1 is PRHDT and CDR2 is FYEKMQ (reference sequence). The CDR3 totals 14 residues. The DNA of the CDR3 is TGTGCCAGCAGACCCCCTCAGGGATCACCTGAGGCTTTCTTT. Its protein product is CASRPPQGSPEAFF.

The chain links TRBV5-1 to TRBJ1-2; D gene ambiguous. V lost 4 bases and J 4 bases, leaving 20 bases between the germline ends. CDR1 is SGHRS, CDR2 YFSETQ, per germline. The CDR3 runs 16 residues. CDR3 sequence: CASSGGSSRSTYGYTF. CDR3 in DNA: TGCGCCAGCAGCGGTGGGAGTTCTCGGTCGACCTATGGCTACACCTTC.

J is TRBJ2-5 and V is TRBV18, with a tentative D call TRBD2 (6 bases). The germline V and J ends were trimmed by 1 base and 1 base, with 10 bases remaining between them. The CDR3 runs to 15 residues. The germline gives CDR1 KGHSH, CDR2 LQKENI. The CDR3 sequence: CASSPLLALQETQYF. In DNA, the CDR3 is TGTGCCAGCTCACCACTCCTAGCGCTCCAAGAGACCCAGTACTTC. Full variable domain (remainder filled in from reference TRBV18 and TRBJ2-5): NAGVMQNPRHLVRRRGQEARLRCSPMKGHSHVYWYRQLPEEGLKFMVYLQKENIIDESGMPKERFSAEFPKEGPSILRIQQVVRGDSAAYFCASSPLLALQETQYFGPGTRLLVL.

V and J are TRBV7-9 and TRBJ1-1, with D possibly being TRBD1 (5 bases). CDR3 length: 15 amino acids. Germline CDR1 SEHNR, CDR2 FQNEAQ (reference sequence). Between the trimmed V and J ends, which lost 5 bases and 3 bases, there was a span of 16 bases. The CDR3 coding sequence is TGTGCCAGCAGCGCTGGGTGGGGCGCGGACACTGAAGCTTTCTTT. Translated, it gives CASSAGWGADTEAFF. Full variable domain (remainder filled in from reference TRBV7-9 and TRBJ1-1): DTGVSQNPRHKITKRGQNVTFRCDPISEHNRLYWYRQTLGQGPEFLTYFQNEAQLEKSRLLSDRFSAERPKGSFSTLEIQRTEQGDSAMYLCASSAGWGADTEAFFGQGTRLTVV.

The V and J genes are TRBV25-1 and TRBJ1-2; D is ambiguous. The CDR3 has 12 amino acids. CDR1 MGHDK and CDR2 SYGVNS come from the germline V gene. Trimming stripped 3 bases from V and 3 bases from J, with 5 bases between. CDR3 region: CASSDVYYGYTF. In nucleotides, the CDR3 is TGTGCCAGCAGTGACGTCTACTATGGCTACACCTTC.

The V and J genes are TRBV5-1 and TRBJ2-5; TRBD2 agrees at 12 bases. The length of the CDR3 is 15 residues. Germline CDR1 SGHRS, CDR2 YFSETQ. V lost 0 bases and J lost 4; bases outside the gene matches: 1. The CDR3 DNA sequence: TGCGCCAGCAGCTTGGAGACTAGCGGGGGAGAGACCCAGTACTTC. Translation: CASSLETSGGETQYF.

This clone was counted a single time. This rearrangement joins TRBV28 to TRBJ1-2; D gene ambiguous. V lost 0 bases to trimming and J lost 8 bases, with 4 bases between them. Germline V gene lookup returns CDR1 MDHEN and CDR2 SYDVKM. The CDR3 has 11 residues. The CDR3 protein is CASSLWGGYTF. The CDR3 coding sequence is TGTGCCAGCAGTTTATGGGGGGGCTACACCTTC.

This clone was found once. The chain has TRBV4-3 and TRBJ2-1; 8 bases match TRBD2. V dropped 4 bases and J dropped 5; count of bases not matched to a gene: 13. The germline V gene encodes CDR1 LGHNA and CDR2 YSLEER. CDR3 size: 17 residues. The CDR3 reads CASSRLPGGGRHNEQFF. As DNA, the CDR3 is TGCGCCAGCAGCCGATTGCCGGGGGGGGGCCGACACAATGAGCAGTTCTTC.

Here the CDR3 reads CASSTGTAYNEQFF. As DNA, the CDR3 is TGTGCCAGCAGCACCGGGACAGCCTACAATGAGCAGTTCTTC. The J gene is TRBJ2-1, the V gene TRBV7-2, with TRBD1 matching over 7 bases. The trim removed 5 bases at V and 2 bases at J, leaving 3 bases unmatched. Germline values: CDR1 SGHTA, CDR2 FQGNSA. The CDR3 extends over 14 amino acids.

V is TRBV6-6 and J is TRBJ2-7; 11 nucleotides match TRBD2. In germline, CDR1 is MNHNY, CDR2 SVGAGI (reference sequence). The CDR3 loop spans 15 amino acids. The V and J ends lost 2 bases and 3 bases, in that order; junction bases with no gene match: 3. The CDR3 is CASSYDLAGGYEQYF. The CDR3 coding sequence is TGTGCCAGCAGTTACGACCTAGCGGGAGGCTACGAGCAGTACTTC.

The chain couples TRBV7-9 to TRBJ2-1; 7 nucleotides line up with TRBD1. V lost 5 bases to trimming and J lost 6 bases; unmatched junction nucleotides: 4. The CDR3 consists of 13 residues. CDR1 SEHNR and CDR2 FQNEAQ come from the germline V gene (reference sequence). CDR3 DNA sequence: TGTGCCAGCAGCCCCTCAGGGGGCAATGAGCAGTTCTTC. Protein sequence: CASSPSGGNEQFF.

The chain couples TRBV11-2 to TRBJ2-7; the match to TRBD2 covers 15 bases. The J segment lost 9 bases and the V segment lost 2 bases, leaving 5 bases of the junction unmatched. CDR1 SGHAT and CDR2 FQNNGV come from the germline V gene. The CDR3 is 15 residues long. CDR3 coding DNA: TGTGCCAGCAGCTTAACGGGACTAGCGGGGGGAGGGCAGTACTTC. It translates to CASSLTGLAGGGQYF. Looking up the rest from reference TRBV11-2 and TRBJ2-7 gives the full variable domain: EAGVAQSPRYKIIEKRQSVAFWCNPISGHATLYWYQQILGQGPKLLIQFQNNGVVDDSQLPKDRFSAERLKGVDSTLKIQPAKLEDSAVYLCASSLTGLAGGGQYFGPGTRLTVT.